This entry is about one TCR beta chain. Its matching antigen is unknown. The data were taken from a study of cytomegalovirus exposure and HLA in healthy donors. General study points: Reported performance of the classifier showed diagnosis of cytomegalovirus status with high specificity and sensitivity.

PCR primers comprised 60 Vbeta and 13 Jbeta primers. Sequenced by immunoSEQ multiplex PCR; TCRdb stores in-frame clones only, minus some. Among under 150,000 clones listed, around four fifths were seen once. The CDR3 has 17 amino acids. The germline gives CDR1 SGDLS, CDR2 YYNGEE. V gave up 0 bases and J gave up 1 base, with 16 bases separating them. Sequencing used PBMCs. This clonotype was obtained from a middle-aged man in good health and CMV-seronegative. The chain has TRBV9 and TRBJ1-1; no reliable D call. The CDR3 bases are TGTGCCAGCAGCGTAGGATTAGGGCGGGCCGAGAACACTGAAGCTTTCTTT. It encodes CASSVGLGRAENTEAFF. Full variable domain (outside the CDR3, taken from reference TRBV9 and TRBJ1-1): DSGVTQTPKHLITATGQRVTLRCSPRSGDLSVYWYQQSLDQGLQFLIQYYNGEERAKGNILERFSAQQFPDLHSELNLSSLELGDSALYFCASSVGLGRAENTEAFFGQGTRLTVV.